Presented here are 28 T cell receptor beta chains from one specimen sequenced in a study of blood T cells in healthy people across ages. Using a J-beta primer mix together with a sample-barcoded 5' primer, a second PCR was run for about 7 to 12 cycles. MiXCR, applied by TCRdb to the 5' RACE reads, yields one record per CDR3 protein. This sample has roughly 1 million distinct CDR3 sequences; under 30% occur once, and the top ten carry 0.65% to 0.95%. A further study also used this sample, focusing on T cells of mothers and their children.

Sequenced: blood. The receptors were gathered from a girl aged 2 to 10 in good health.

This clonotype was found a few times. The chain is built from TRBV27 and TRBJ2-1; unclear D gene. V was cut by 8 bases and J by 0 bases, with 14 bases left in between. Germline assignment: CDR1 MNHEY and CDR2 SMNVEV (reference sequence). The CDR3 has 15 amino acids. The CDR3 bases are TGTGCCAGCCGCGTCCTGCTTAGCTCCTACAATGAGCAGTTCTTC. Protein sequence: CASRVLLSSYNEQFF.

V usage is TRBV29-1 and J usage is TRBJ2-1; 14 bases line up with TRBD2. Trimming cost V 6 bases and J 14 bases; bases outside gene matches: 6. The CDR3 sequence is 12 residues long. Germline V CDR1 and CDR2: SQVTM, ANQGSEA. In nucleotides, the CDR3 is TGCAGCGTAAGGACTAGCGGGAGGTCGGAGTTCTTC. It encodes CSVRTSGRSEFF.

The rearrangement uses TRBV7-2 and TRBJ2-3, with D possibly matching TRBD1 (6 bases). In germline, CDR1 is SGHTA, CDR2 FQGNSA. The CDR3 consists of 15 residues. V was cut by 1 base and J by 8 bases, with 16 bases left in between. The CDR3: CASSLEGTLRSTQYF. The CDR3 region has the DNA TGTGCCAGCAGCTTAGAAGGGACACTCCGCAGTACGCAGTATTTT.

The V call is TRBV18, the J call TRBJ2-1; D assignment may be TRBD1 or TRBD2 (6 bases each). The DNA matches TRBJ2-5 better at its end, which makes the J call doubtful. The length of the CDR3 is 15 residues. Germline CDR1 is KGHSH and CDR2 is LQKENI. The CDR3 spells CASSPLRGGRETQYF. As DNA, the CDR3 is TGTGCCAGCTCGCCCCTCAGGGGAGGACGGGAGACCCAGTACTTC.

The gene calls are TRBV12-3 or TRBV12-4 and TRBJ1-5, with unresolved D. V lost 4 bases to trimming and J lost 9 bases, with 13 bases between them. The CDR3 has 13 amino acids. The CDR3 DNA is TGTGCCAGCAGTTCTTCCAGAGAGGGGCCCCAGCATTTT. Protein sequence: CASSSSREGPQHF.

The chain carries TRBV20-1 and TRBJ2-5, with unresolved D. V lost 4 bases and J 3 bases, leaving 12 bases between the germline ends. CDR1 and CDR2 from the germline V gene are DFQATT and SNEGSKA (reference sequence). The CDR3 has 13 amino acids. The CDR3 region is CSATTTYEETQYF. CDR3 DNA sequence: TGCAGTGCTACAACTACATACGAAGAGACCCAGTACTTC.

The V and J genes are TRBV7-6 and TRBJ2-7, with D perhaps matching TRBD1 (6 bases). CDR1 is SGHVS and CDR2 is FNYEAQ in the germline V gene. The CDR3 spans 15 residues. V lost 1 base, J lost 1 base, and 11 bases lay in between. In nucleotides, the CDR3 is TGTGCCAGCAGCTTAGTCAGACAGGATTCCTACGAGCAGTACTTC. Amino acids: CASSLVRQDSYEQYF.

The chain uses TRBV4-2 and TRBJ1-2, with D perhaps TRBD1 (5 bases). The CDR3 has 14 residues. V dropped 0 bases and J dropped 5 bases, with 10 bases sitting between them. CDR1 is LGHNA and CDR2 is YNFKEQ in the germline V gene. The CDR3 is CASSQDRDIYGYTF. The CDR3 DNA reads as TGTGCCAGCAGCCAAGACAGGGATATATATGGCTACACCTTC.

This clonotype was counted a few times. In nucleotides, the CDR3 is TGTGCCAGCAGTCCCTCGGGGAATCAGCCCCAGCATTTT. Its translation: CASSPSGNQPQHF. This chain joins TRBV7-2 and TRBJ1-5; no clear D. This CDR3 is 13 amino acids long. The germline CDR1 and CDR2 sequences are SGHTA and FQGNSA. V shed 6 bases and J shed 4 bases, with 10 bases lying between them.

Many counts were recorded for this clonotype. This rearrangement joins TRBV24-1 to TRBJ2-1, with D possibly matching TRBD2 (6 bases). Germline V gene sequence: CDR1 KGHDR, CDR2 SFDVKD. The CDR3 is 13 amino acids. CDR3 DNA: TGTGTCCTCTTCCGGGGGTGGTACAATGAGCAGTTCTTC. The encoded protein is CVLFRGWYNEQFF.

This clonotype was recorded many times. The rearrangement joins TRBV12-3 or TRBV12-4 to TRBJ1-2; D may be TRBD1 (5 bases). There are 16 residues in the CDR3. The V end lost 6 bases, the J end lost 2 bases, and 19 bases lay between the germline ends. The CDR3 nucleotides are TGTGCCAGCAGCCCCGGACATCCCCACCTCAACTATGGCTACACCTTC. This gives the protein CASSPGHPHLNYGYTF.

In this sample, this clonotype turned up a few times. In nucleotides, the CDR3 is TGCGCCAGCAGCCAGCAGGACAGGGTCAATGAAAAACTGTTTTTT. Residues: CASSQQDRVNEKLFF. This chain joins TRBV4-3 and TRBJ1-4; 8 bases fit TRBD1. CDR3 length: 15 amino acids. Germline V gene lookup returns CDR1 LGHNA and CDR2 YSLEER. The V segment lost 3 bases and the J segment 5 bases; nucleotides outside the gene matches: 5.

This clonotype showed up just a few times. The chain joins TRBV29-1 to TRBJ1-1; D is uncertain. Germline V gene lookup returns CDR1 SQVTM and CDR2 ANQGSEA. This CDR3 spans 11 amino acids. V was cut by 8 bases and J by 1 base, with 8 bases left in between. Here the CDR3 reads CSLTRNTEAFF. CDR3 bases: TGCAGCCTTACAAGGAACACTGAAGCTTTCTTT.

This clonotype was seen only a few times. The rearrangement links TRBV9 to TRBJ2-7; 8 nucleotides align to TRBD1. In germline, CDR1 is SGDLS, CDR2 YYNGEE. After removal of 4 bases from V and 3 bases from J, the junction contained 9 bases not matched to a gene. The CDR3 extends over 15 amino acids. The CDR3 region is CASSPRAGQDYEQYF. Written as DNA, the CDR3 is TGTGCCAGCAGCCCACGGGCGGGACAGGACTACGAGCAGTACTTC.

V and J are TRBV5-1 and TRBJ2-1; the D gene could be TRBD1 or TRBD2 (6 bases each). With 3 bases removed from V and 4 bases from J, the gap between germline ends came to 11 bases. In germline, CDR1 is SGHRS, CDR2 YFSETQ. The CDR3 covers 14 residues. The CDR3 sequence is CASSWRRGYNEQFF. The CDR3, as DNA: TGCGCCAGCAGCTGGAGGAGGGGGTACAATGAGCAGTTCTTC.

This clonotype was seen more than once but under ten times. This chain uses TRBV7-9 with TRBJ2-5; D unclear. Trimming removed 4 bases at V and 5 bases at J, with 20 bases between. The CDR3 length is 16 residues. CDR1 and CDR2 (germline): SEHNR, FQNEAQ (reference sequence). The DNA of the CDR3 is TGTGCCAGCAGCTCAACCCTTAGTAGGGCGTCTGAGACCCAGTACTTC. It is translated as CASSSTLSRASETQYF.

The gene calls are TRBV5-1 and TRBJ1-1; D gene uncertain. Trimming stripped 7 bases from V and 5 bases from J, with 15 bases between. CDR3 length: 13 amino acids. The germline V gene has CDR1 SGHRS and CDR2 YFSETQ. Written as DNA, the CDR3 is TGCGCCAGCGCTGGGTCGGCGGAAACTGAAGCTTTCTTT. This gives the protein CASAGSAETEAFF.

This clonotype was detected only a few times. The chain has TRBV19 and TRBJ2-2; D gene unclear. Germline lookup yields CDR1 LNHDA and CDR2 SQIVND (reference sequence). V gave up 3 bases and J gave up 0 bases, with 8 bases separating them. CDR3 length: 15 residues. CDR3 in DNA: TGTGCCAGTAGTATTGGCCCAGCGAACACCGGGGAGCTGTTTTTT. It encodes CASSIGPANTGELFF.

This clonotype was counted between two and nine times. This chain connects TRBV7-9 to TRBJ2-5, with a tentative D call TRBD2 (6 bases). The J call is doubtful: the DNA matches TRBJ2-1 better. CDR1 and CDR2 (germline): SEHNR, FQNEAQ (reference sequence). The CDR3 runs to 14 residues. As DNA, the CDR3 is TGTGCCAGCAGCTTACGGGTCGGGAGCAATGAGCAGTTCTTC. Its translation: CASSLRVGSNEQFF.

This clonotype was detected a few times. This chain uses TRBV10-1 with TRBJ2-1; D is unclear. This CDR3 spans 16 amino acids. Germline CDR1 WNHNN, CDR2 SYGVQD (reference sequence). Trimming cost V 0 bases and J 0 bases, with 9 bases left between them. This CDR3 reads CASSESSASSYNEQFF. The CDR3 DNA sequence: TGCGCCAGCAGTGAGTCGAGCGCGAGCTCCTACAATGAGCAGTTCTTC.

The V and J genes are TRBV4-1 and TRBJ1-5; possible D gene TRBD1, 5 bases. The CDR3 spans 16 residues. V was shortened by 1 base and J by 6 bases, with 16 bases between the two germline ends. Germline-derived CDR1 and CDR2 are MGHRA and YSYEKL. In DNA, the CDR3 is TGCGCCAGCAGCCAAGTAACGGCAGGGAGAGGTCAGCCCCAGCATTTT. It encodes CASSQVTAGRGQPQHF.

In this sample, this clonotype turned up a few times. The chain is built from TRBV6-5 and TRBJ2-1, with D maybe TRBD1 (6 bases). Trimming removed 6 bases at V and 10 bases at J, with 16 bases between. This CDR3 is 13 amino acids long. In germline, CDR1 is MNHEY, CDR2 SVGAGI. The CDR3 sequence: CASSAGLRGEQFF. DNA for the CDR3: TGTGCCAGCAGCGCCGGGTTGAGGGGGGAGCAGTTCTTC.

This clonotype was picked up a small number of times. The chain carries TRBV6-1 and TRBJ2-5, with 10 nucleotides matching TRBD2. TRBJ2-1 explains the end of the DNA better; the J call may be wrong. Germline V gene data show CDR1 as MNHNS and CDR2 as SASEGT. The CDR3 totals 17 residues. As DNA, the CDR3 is TGTGCCAGCAGTCCTACCCTCCTAGCGGGAGCCAGCAATGAGCAGTTCTTC. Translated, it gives CASSPTLLAGASNEQFF.

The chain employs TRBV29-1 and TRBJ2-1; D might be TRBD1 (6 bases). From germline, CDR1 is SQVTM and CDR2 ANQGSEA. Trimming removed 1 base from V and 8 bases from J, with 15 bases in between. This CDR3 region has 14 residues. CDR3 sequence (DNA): TGCAGCGTTGAAGTCGTCGACAGGTTCGATGAGCAGTTCTTC. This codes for CSVEVVDRFDEQFF.

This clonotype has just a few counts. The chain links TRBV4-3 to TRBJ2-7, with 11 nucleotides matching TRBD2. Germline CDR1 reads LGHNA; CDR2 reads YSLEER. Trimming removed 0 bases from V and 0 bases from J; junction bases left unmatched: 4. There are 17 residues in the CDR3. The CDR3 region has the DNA TGCGCCAGCAGCCAAGATCCACTAGCGGGGGTCTCCTACGAGCAGTACTTC. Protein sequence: CASSQDPLAGVSYEQYF.

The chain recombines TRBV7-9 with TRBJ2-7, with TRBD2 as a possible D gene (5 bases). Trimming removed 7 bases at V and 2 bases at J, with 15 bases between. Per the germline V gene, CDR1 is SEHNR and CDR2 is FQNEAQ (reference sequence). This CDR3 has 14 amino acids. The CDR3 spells CASISEWRPYEQYF. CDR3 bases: TGTGCCAGCATCTCCGAGTGGAGGCCCTACGAGCAGTACTTC. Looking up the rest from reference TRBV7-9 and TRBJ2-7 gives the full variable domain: DTGVSQNPRHKITKRGQNVTFRCDPISEHNRLYWYRQTLGQGPEFLTYFQNEAQLEKSRLLSDRFSAERPKGSFSTLEIQRTEQGDSAMYLCASISEWRPYEQYFGPGTRLTVT.

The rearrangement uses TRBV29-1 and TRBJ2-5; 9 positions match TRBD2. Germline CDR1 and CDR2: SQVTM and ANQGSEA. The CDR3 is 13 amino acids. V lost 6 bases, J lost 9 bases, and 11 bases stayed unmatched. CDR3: CSVRQGLASSQYF. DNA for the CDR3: TGCAGCGTCCGTCAGGGACTAGCATCATCCCAGTACTTC.

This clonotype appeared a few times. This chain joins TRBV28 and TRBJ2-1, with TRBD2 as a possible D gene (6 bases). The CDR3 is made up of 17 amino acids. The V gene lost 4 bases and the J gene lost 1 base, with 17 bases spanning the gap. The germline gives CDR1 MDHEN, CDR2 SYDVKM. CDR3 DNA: TGTGCCAGCAGTTCGATCCGCGGGATAGGATCCTACAATGAGCAGTTCTTC. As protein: CASSSIRGIGSYNEQFF.